Following are 26 T cell receptor beta chains from one sample sequenced in a study of T cell responses to AZD1222 COVID-19 vaccine. Profiling relied on immunoSEQ multiplex PCR, and the TCRdb table lists in-frame clones only, not all of them. The sample lists 200,000 or so clones; over 80% were seen once. Sequencing was performed on peripheral blood, taken on day 0 of AZD1222 vaccination. The receptors shown here come from an adult in good health.

The chain joins TRBV5-1 to TRBJ2-2, with TRBD2 identical over 9 bases. Germline V gene sequence: CDR1 SGHRS, CDR2 YFSETQ. The CDR3 is made up of 15 amino acids. Unmatched junction bases numbered 6, after V lost 4 bases and J lost 5 bases. The CDR3 DNA is TGCGCCAGCAGCACACTTACTAGCGGGACCGGGGAGCTGTTTTTT. It is translated as CASSTLTSGTGELFF.

The chain carries TRBV28 and TRBJ2-2; TRBD2 is a possible D gene (5 bases). CDR1 and CDR2 (germline): MDHEN, SYDVKM. V was shortened by 6 bases and J by 9 bases, with 11 bases between the two germline ends. The CDR3 sequence is 12 residues long. CDR3 in amino acids: CASSRLARELFF. Written as DNA, the CDR3 is TGTGCCAGCAGCCGCCTAGCCCGGGAGCTGTTTTTT.

The CDR3 here is CASSSPGQGLYNEQFF. Written as DNA, the CDR3 is TGTGCCAGCAGCTCCCCGGGACAGGGCCTTTACAATGAGCAGTTCTTC. V and J are TRBV7-3 and TRBJ2-1, with 9 bases fitting TRBD1. V lost 4 bases, J lost 4 bases, and 8 bases stayed unmatched. Per germline, CDR1 SGHTA and CDR2 FQGTGA. The CDR3 totals 16 residues.

This chain uses TRBV18 with TRBJ1-6; TRBD1 matches 7 bases. This CDR3 is 17 amino acids long. The V gene's germline CDR1 is KGHSH and CDR2 LQKENI. V was pared by 6 bases and J by 0 bases, with 8 bases of the junction left unmatched. Here the CDR3 reads CASSGGGAGSYNSPLHF. As DNA, the CDR3 is TGTGCCAGCTCTGGAGGGGGCGCTGGCTCCTATAATTCACCCCTCCACTTT. Full variable domain (outside the CDR3, taken from reference TRBV18 and TRBJ1-6): NAGVMQNPRHLVRRRGQEARLRCSPMKGHSHVYWYRQLPEEGLKFMVYLQKENIIDESGMPKERFSAEFPKEGPSILRIQQVVRGDSAAYFCASSGGGAGSYNSPLHFGNGTRLTVT.

The chain combines TRBV5-5 with TRBJ1-4, with D unclear. V shed 4 bases and J shed 5 bases, with 15 bases lying between them. The length of the CDR3 is 15 residues. The germline V gene has CDR1 SGHKS and CDR2 YYEKEE (reference sequence). CDR3 nucleotide sequence: TGTGCCAGCAGCGTGACCAACAGTCTAAATGAAAAACTGTTTTTT. This encodes CASSVTNSLNEKLFF.

This clone has just a few counts. The J gene is TRBJ1-1, the V gene TRBV7-3, with 7 bases that match TRBD1. Losses at the gene ends were 4 bases for V and 1 base for J; bases not matched to a gene: 6. Per germline, CDR1 SGHTA and CDR2 FQGTGA. The CDR3 is made up of 15 amino acids. The CDR3 here is CASSSGTDQNTEAFF. CDR3 bases: TGTGCCAGCAGCTCAGGGACAGATCAGAACACTGAAGCTTTCTTT.

The chain uses TRBV28 and TRBJ1-1; unclear D gene. V was cut by 4 bases and J by 8 bases, with 8 bases left in between. The germline V gene encodes CDR1 MDHEN and CDR2 SYDVKM. This CDR3 has 11 residues. CDR3 nucleotides: TGTGCCAGCAGTTCCTCTGTGGAAGCTTTCTTT. Translation gives CASSSSVEAFF.

V usage is TRBV9 and J usage is TRBJ1-3; maybe TRBD1 (6 bases). Germline lookup yields CDR1 SGDLS and CDR2 YYNGEE. Trimming stripped 0 bases from V and 4 bases from J, with 8 bases between. The CDR3 has 14 residues. CDR3 coding DNA: TGTGCCAGCAGCGTAGGAGGGGGAGGAAACACCATATATTTT. As protein: CASSVGGGGNTIYF.

This chain joins TRBV2 and TRBJ1-1; D gene uncertain. V was trimmed by 4 bases and J by 6 bases, leaving 9 bases between them. The CDR3 length is 12 residues. Germline lookup yields CDR1 SNHLY and CDR2 FYNNEI. The CDR3 nucleotides are TGTGCCAGCAGTGGTGGATTCGCTGAAGCTTTCTTT. This codes for CASSGGFAEAFF.

The chain has TRBV19 and TRBJ2-1; 11 nucleotides line up with TRBD2. CDR3 length equals 15 residues. Looked up from germline, CDR1 is LNHDA and CDR2 is SQIVND (reference sequence). The ends lost 6 bases at V and 4 bases at J; junction bases unmatched: 5. CDR3 sequence: CASRPGTSGYNEQFF. The CDR3 nucleotides read TGTGCCAGTAGGCCCGGGACTAGCGGTTACAATGAGCAGTTCTTC.

A single count supports this clone. The chain links TRBV5-4 to TRBJ2-7, with TRBD2 matching over 9 bases. The CDR3 runs 13 residues. Germline V gene data show CDR1 as SGHNT and CDR2 as YYREEE (reference sequence). V trimming: 6 bases; J trimming: 5 bases; junction bases outside the gene matches: 6. The CDR3 DNA sequence: TGTGCCAGCACCATTAGCGGGAGTGACGAGCAGTACTTC. This gives the protein CASTISGSDEQYF.

V is TRBV9 and J is TRBJ1-2, with D hard to call. From germline, CDR1 is SGDLS and CDR2 YYNGEE. The CDR3 runs to 14 residues. V dropped 6 bases and J dropped 4 bases, with 16 bases sitting between them. CDR3 loop: CASTVTGGSYGYTF. The CDR3 bases are TGTGCCAGCACCGTGACGGGAGGATCCTATGGCTACACCTTC.

For this clone: Sequence at one end of the junction differs from germline and may be a read error. This chain joins TRBV4-3 and TRBJ1-1; D is unresolved. CDR3 length: 20 amino acids. Germline CDR1 is LGHNA and CDR2 is YSLEER. The CDR3 region has the DNA TGCTCCAGCAGCCAGAATAGCTATCGGGGTTTTATGTCCATGAACACTGAAGCTTTCTTT. Translated: CSSSQNSYRGFMSMNTEAFF.

V and J are TRBV5-8 and TRBJ2-2; the D gene is possibly TRBD2 (5 bases). In germline, CDR1 is SGHTS, CDR2 YDEGEE. The CDR3 spans 14 residues. V was pared by 0 bases and J by 7 bases, with 10 bases between. The CDR3 region has the DNA TGTGCCAGCAGCTTGGCTCGGGGAATCGGGGAGCTGTTTTTT. Amino acids: CASSLARGIGELFF. The full variable domain, with the rest looked up from reference TRBV5-8 and TRBJ2-2, is EAGVTQSPTHLIKTRGQQATLRCSPISGHTSVYWYQQALGLGLQFLLWYDEGEERNRGNFPPRFSGRQFPNYSSELNVNALELEDSALYLCASSLARGIGELFFGEGSRLTVL.

The chain is built from TRBV5-4 and TRBJ1-6; 7 nucleotides agree with TRBD1. The junction had 9 bases not matched to a gene; V was cut back by 0 bases and J by 6 bases. Germline-derived CDR1 and CDR2 are SGHNT and YYREEE (reference sequence). The CDR3 contains 17 residues. CDR3 residues: CASSLAFPGQFNSPLHF. The CDR3 region has the DNA TGTGCCAGCAGCTTGGCCTTTCCGGGACAGTTTAATTCACCCCTCCACTTT.

This clone has a single count. V is TRBV30 and J is TRBJ1-2; TRBD1 matches at 7 bases. Germline V lookup: CDR1 GTSNPN, CDR2 SVGIG (reference sequence). Trimming at V came to 3 bases and at J to 7 bases, leaving 8 bases not matched to a gene. The CDR3 is made up of 13 amino acids. This chain's CDR3 is CAWSQQGQLGYTF. In DNA form, the CDR3 reads TGTGCCTGGAGCCAACAGGGGCAACTTGGCTACACCTTC.

This chain uses TRBV3-1 (or the pseudogene TRBV3-2) with TRBJ1-1, with D tentatively TRBD1 (5 bases). Germline loops: CDR1 LGHDT, CDR2 YNNKEL (reference sequence). This CDR3 is built from 16 residues. V was cut by 3 bases and J by 10 bases, with 24 bases left in between. As DNA, the CDR3 is TGTGCCAGCAGCCAGTCATTCCCGGGACGGACTGCCGGAGCTTTCTTT. This encodes CASSQSFPGRTAGAFF.

V and J are TRBV6-5 and TRBJ1-1, with D possibly matching TRBD1 (5 bases). The germline CDR1 and CDR2 sequences are MNHEY and SVGAGI. V was cut by 7 bases and J by 5 bases, with 8 bases left in between. This CDR3 spans 11 amino acids. The CDR3 bases are TGTGCCAGCATCCAGGGAACTGAAGCTTTCTTT. As protein: CASIQGTEAFF.

The rearrangement joins TRBV7-2 to TRBJ1-2; the D gene is possibly TRBD1 (5 bases). The germline V gene encodes CDR1 SGHTA and CDR2 FQGNSA. Trimming left V 5 bases short and J 2 bases short, with 18 bases between. The CDR3 extends over 16 amino acids. The CDR3, as DNA: TGTGCCAGCAGCGGACGGACATCGGGGCTCAACTATGGCTACACCTTC. Translated: CASSGRTSGLNYGYTF.

This clone has only one observation. This sequence joins TRBV29-1 and TRBJ2-1; D is unresolved. The CDR3 has 13 residues. Germline-derived CDR1 and CDR2 are SQVTM and ANQGSEA. Trimming shortened V by 4 bases and J by 5 bases, and 12 bases separated the two germline ends. CDR3 coding DNA: TGCAGCGTTGGAGGATATACTAACAATGAGCAGTTCTTC. Its translation is CSVGGYTNNEQFF.

V gene TRBV4-1 combines with J gene TRBJ2-7; 8 positions agree with TRBD1. Germline CDR1 MGHRA, CDR2 YSYEKL. The CDR3 extends over 15 amino acids. Trimming removed 2 bases from V and 3 bases from J; junction bases left unmatched: 6. The CDR3 DNA follows: TGCGCCAGCAGCCAAATGTACGGGACAGGCTACGAGCAGTACTTC. Its translation: CASSQMYGTGYEQYF.

In its sample, this clone was seen once. The CDR3 sequence is CSASRTSGNEETQYF. The DNA for the CDR3 is TGCAGTGCTAGTCGGACTAGCGGGAATGAAGAGACCCAGTACTTC. This rearrangement joins TRBV20-1 to TRBJ2-5; TRBD2 matches at 12 bases. With V trimmed by 3 bases and J by 3 bases, 5 bases remained unmatched. This CDR3 has 15 amino acids. Germline CDR1 and CDR2: DFQATT and SNEGSKA (reference sequence).

The rearrangement uses TRBV2 and TRBJ1-4; D gene uncertain. The germline CDR1 and CDR2 sequences are SNHLY and FYNNEI. V lost 1 base and J lost 8, with 5 bases in between. This CDR3 is 12 amino acids long. The CDR3 nucleotides read TGTGCCAGCAGTGAAGGGTACGAAAAACTGTTTTTT. It translates to CASSEGYEKLFF. Variable domain in full (rest from reference TRBV2 and TRBJ1-4): EPEVTQTPSHQVTQMGQEVILRCVPISNHLYFYWYRQILGQKVEFLVSFYNNEISEKSEIFDDQFSVERPDGSNFTLKIRSTKLEDSAMYFCASSEGYEKLFFGSGTQLSVL.

V is TRBV5-5 and J is TRBJ2-1; tentatively, D is TRBD1 (5 bases). The germline V gene encodes CDR1 SGHKS and CDR2 YYEKEE (reference sequence). This CDR3 spans 12 amino acids. With 1 base removed from V and 9 bases from J, the gap between germline ends came to 8 bases. The CDR3 sequence: CASSLRGGEQFF. The CDR3, as DNA: TGTGCCAGCAGCTTGAGGGGTGGTGAGCAGTTCTTC.

This chain uses TRBV4-3 with TRBJ1-3; a weak D match, TRBD1 (5 bases). The CDR3 sequence is 15 residues long. Germline V gene lookup returns CDR1 LGHNA and CDR2 YSLEER. Trimming shortened V by 4 bases and J by 0 bases, and 10 bases separated the two germline ends. CDR3 coding DNA: TGCGCCAGCAGCCGGGACCGCGGCTCTGGAAACACCATATATTTT. This translates into CASSRDRGSGNTIYF.

This sequence joins TRBV5-4 and TRBJ2-7; 7 bases are a match to TRBD2. The CDR3 covers 14 residues. The junction had 7 bases not matched to a gene; V was cut back by 2 bases and J by 5 bases. In germline, CDR1 is SGHNT, CDR2 YYREEE (reference sequence). CDR3 coding DNA: TGTGCCAGCAGCTTCACCGCGGGAGACGACGAGCAGTACTTC. Protein: CASSFTAGDDEQYF.